This TCR beta chain was sequenced during a study of regulatory T cells in long-lasting Graves disease. The sample's time point: newly diagnosed GD, antithyroid drugs for less than 3 months. The authors made the TCR library using RNA they extracted from PBMCs. Investigators prepared the TCR beta libraries by applying iRepertoire HTBI primers and Arm-PCR of CDR3 regions. TCRdb re-called the multiplex PCR reads with MiXCR, one entry per CDR3 protein. The sample has a few hundred thousand distinct CDR3 sequences, around 13% seen once. The CDR3 extends over 15 amino acids. The V end was cut by 0 bases, the J end by 6 bases, with 15 bases between. CDR1 is GTSNPN and CDR2 is SVGIG in the germline V gene (reference sequence). These same data were also listed under a study on T cells in Graves' hyperthyroidism and ophthalmopathy.

The J gene is TRBJ2-1, the V gene TRBV30; D unclear. The material sequenced was peripheral blood mononuclear cells (PBMCs), taken at new diagnosis, from a patient treated with antithyroid drugs. This clonotype originated in a woman in her forties or fifties with Graves disease. This chain's CDR3 is CAWSVPPISSNEQFF. CDR3 DNA sequence: TGTGCCTGGAGTGTACCTCCGATTAGCTCCAATGAGCAGTTCTTC.